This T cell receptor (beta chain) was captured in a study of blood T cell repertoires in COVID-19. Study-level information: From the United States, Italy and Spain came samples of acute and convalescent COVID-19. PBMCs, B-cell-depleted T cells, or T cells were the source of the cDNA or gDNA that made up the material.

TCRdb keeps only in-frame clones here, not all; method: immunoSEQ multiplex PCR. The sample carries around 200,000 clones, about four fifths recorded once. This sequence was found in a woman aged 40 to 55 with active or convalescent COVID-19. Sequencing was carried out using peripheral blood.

CDR3 protein: CASSLTSGAGNYGYTF. Here the CDR3 DNA reads TGTGCCAGCAGCCTAACTTCAGGGGCCGGGAACTATGGCTACACCTTC. This chain links TRBV11-3 with TRBJ1-2; TRBD1 is a possible D gene (6 bases). This CDR3 has 16 residues. Between the trimmed V and J ends, which lost 5 bases and 2 bases, there was a span of 18 bases. Germline CDR1 is SGHNT and CDR2 is YENEEA.